The clone carrying this T cell receptor (beta chain) was counted only a few times. Germline V gene sequence: CDR1 LNHDA, CDR2 SQIVND (reference sequence). The CDR3 spans 15 residues. The V end lost 1 base, the J end lost 4 bases, and 13 bases lay between the germline ends. This sample is part of a study of blood T cell repertoires in COVID-19. At the level of the study: Donors in the United States, Italy and Spain gave samples during acute or convalescent COVID-19. T cells, B-cell-depleted T cells, or PBMCs supplied cDNA or gDNA.

Per the authors' pipeline: Quantification of nucleated cells was approximated via reference gene primer amplification. Libraries were prepared by immunoSEQ multiplex PCR; TCRdb keeps only in-frame clonotypes and omits some of them. The V and J calls and clone size come from that table; D and trimming were worked out from the DNA. Of roughly 65,000 clones in the sample, 60% to 80% were seen once. Sequenced: peripheral blood. This receptor was obtained from a man in his sixties with acute or convalescent COVID-19. The chain recombines TRBV19 with TRBJ1-1, with D possibly being TRBD1 (5 bases). The CDR3 DNA reads as TGTGCCAGTAGTATAGGGGGGGTTCGGGGCACTGAAGCTTTCTTT. Protein: CASSIGGVRGTEAFF. Looking up the rest from reference TRBV19 and TRBJ1-1 gives the full variable domain: DGGITQSPKYLFRKEGQNVTLSCEQNLNHDAMYWYRQDPGQGLRLIYYSQIVNDFQKGDIAEGYSVSREKKESFPLTVTSAQKNPTAFYLCASSIGGVRGTEAFFGQGTRLTVV.